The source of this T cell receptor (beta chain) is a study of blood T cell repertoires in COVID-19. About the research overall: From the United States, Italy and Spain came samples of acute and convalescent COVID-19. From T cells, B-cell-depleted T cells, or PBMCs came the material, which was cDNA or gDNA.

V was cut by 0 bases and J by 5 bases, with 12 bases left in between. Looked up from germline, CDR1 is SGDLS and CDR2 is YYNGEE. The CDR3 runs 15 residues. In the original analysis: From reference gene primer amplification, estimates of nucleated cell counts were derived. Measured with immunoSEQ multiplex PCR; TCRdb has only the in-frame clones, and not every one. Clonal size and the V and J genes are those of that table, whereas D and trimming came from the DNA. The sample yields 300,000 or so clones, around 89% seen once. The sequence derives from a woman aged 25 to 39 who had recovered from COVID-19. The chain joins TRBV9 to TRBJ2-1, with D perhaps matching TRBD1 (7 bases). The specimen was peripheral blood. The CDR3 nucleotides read TGTGCCAGCAGCGTAGGGAGGGGGCAAAACAATGAGCAGTTCTTC. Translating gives CASSVGRGQNNEQFF.